A selection of T cell receptor beta chains follows, all from one sample in a study of cytomegalovirus exposure and HLA in healthy donors. The assay was immunoSEQ multiplex PCR, and TCRdb's table has in-frame clones only and misses some. The sample contains approximately 78,000 clones, about 81% of which appear only once. Sequencing was done on a sample of PBMCs. The receptors were sampled from a woman aged 45 to 65 in good health and CMV-seronegative. Each CDR3 is given with its conserved first and last residue. The D gene is left open where the match is weak. Rows give clone size only sometimes, using once, few, many, or a class for an expanded clone.

V: TRBV29-1
length: 14
D: TRBD2
size: NA
J: TRBJ2-3
CDR3: CSAIRAGGTDTQYF

V: TRBV5-6
length: 16
D: TRBD1
size: once
J: TRBJ2-1
CDR3: CASSVGTGGVYNEQFF

V: TRBV27
length: 13
D: NA
size: NA
J: TRBJ1-1
CDR3: CASSFLPPTEAFF

V: TRBV4-3
length: 16
D: TRBD1
size: few
J: TRBJ1-2
CDR3: CASSQTWDSANYGYTF

V: TRBV27
length: 15
D: TRBD1
size: NA
J: TRBJ2-2
CDR3: CASSLGQGAAGELFF

V: TRBV28
length: 11
D: NA
size: NA
J: TRBJ1-5
CDR3: CASRADITQHF

V: TRBV4-1
length: 15
D: NA
size: NA
J: TRBJ1-1
CDR3: CASSQDWRQNTEAFF

V: TRBV5-1
length: 18
D: TRBD1
size: NA
J: TRBJ2-2
CDR3: CASSSITPRDRVTGELFF

V: TRBV29-1
length: 12
D: NA
size: few
J: TRBJ2-7
CDR3: CSVGREGTEQYF

V: TRBV5-6
length: 15
D: TRBD1
size: once
J: TRBJ2-3
CDR3: CASSLGQGITDTQYF

V: TRBV6-1
length: 14
D: TRBD2
size: NA
J: TRBJ2-3
CDR3: CASGLAGSTDTQYF

V: TRBV7-9
length: 15
D: TRBD1
size: NA
J: TRBJ1-5
CDR3: CASSSTGDSNQPQHF

V: TRBV5-1
length: 14
D: TRBD2
size: NA
J: TRBJ2-1
CDR3: CASSKGLAPDEQFF

V: TRBV5-4
length: 17
D: TRBD2
size: NA
J: TRBJ2-7
CDR3: CASSGQGSGTRTYEQYF

V: TRBV15
length: 14
D: NA
size: NA
J: TRBJ1-1
CDR3: CATSRWRLDTEAFF

V: TRBV5-1
length: 16
D: TRBD2
size: NA
J: TRBJ2-1
CDR3: CASSSPVGREVNEQFF

V: TRBV30
length: 13
D: NA
size: NA
J: TRBJ1-2
CDR3: CAWSPDSTYGYTF

V: TRBV6-5
length: 15
D: TRBD2
size: NA
J: TRBJ2-1
CDR3: CASSSGTSGDNEQFF

V: TRBV7-9
length: 18
D: TRBD2
size: NA
J: TRBJ2-3
CDR3: CASSVGAGGPTATDTQYF

V: TRBV7-9
length: 14
D: TRBD2
size: NA
J: TRBJ2-7
CDR3: CASSSTSGSYEQYF

V: TRBV5-4
length: 14
D: NA
size: NA
J: TRBJ1-2
CDR3: CASRSTGSNYGYTF

V: TRBV2
length: 14
D: TRBD2
size: NA
J: TRBJ2-1
CDR3: CASRTLTSSHEQFF

V: TRBV18
length: 17
D: TRBD1
size: NA
J: TRBJ1-3
CDR3: CASSPPGQVSSGNTIYF

V: TRBV10-2
length: 16
D: TRBD1
size: NA
J: TRBJ1-2
CDR3: CASKSGTGTLNYGYTF

V: TRBV7-8
length: 15
D: TRBD2
size: NA
J: TRBJ2-7
CDR3: CASSLSGSAQYEQYF

V: TRBV11-3
length: 15
D: TRBD1
size: NA
J: TRBJ2-5
CDR3: CASSLGQNLGETQYF

V: TRBV5-6
length: 12
D: NA
size: few
J: TRBJ2-2
CDR3: CASSFIAGELFF

V: TRBV18
length: 17
D: NA
size: NA
J: TRBJ1-3
CDR3: CASSPPGQLLSGNTIYF

V: TRBV19
length: 17
D: TRBD2
size: NA
J: TRBJ2-5
CDR3: CASNIWTSGGGQETQYF

V: TRBV19
length: 13
D: TRBD2
size: few
J: TRBJ2-3
CDR3: CASRVAGADTQYF

V: TRBV25-1
length: 15
D: TRBD2
size: NA
J: TRBJ2-2
CDR3: CASSLGGWDTGELFF

V: TRBV6-4
length: 13
D: NA
size: few
J: TRBJ1-1
CDR3: CASSQSLNTEAFF

V: TRBV29-1
length: 13
D: NA
size: NA
J: TRBJ2-1
CDR3: CSVIWADDNEQFF

V: TRBV7-2
length: 13
D: TRBD2
size: NA
J: TRBJ2-7
CDR3: CASSLTGGYEQYF

V: TRBV5-1
length: 14
D: TRBD1
size: NA
J: TRBJ1-1
CDR3: CASSLDRGATEAFF

V: TRBV10-3
length: 13
D: TRBD1
size: NA
J: TRBJ2-7
CDR3: CAIRQGSDYEQYF

V: TRBV18
length: 13
D: TRBD2
size: few
J: NA
CDR3: CASSPGGKYEQYF

V: TRBV4-1
length: 13
D: TRBD1
size: NA
J: TRBJ1-1
CDR3: CASSHTGGFEAFF

V: TRBV5-4
length: 15
D: NA
size: NA
J: TRBJ2-3
CDR3: CASSLHGGPADTQYF

V: TRBV5-6
length: 13
D: TRBD1
size: once
J: TRBJ2-1
CDR3: CASRGTGIYEQFF

V: TRBV28
length: 16
D: TRBD2
size: NA
J: TRBJ2-3
CDR3: CASSLRLAEVTDTQYF

V: TRBV28
length: 15
D: NA
size: once
J: TRBJ2-7
CDR3: CASSKAAGVYYEQYF

V: TRBV6-1
length: 12
D: NA
size: NA
J: TRBJ2-7
CDR3: CASSVKGYEQYF

V: TRBV9
length: 16
D: NA
size: NA
J: TRBJ1-1
CDR3: CASSPRLTSRSTEAFF

V: TRBV21-1
length: 18
D: NA
size: NA
J: TRBJ2-1
CDR3: CASSKGKLAGGRDNEQFF

V: TRBV7-9
length: 13
D: NA
size: NA
J: TRBJ1-5
CDR3: CASSPGMNQPQHF

V: TRBV29-1
length: 11
D: TRBD1
size: NA
J: TRBJ1-1
CDR3: CSTGTGLEAFF

V: TRBV15
length: 14
D: TRBD1
size: NA
J: TRBJ1-2
CDR3: CATNEDRGFSGYTF

V: TRBV27
length: 15
D: NA
size: NA
J: TRBJ1-2
CDR3: CASSLRGSALVGYTF

V: TRBV11-1
length: 18
D: TRBD1
size: NA
J: TRBJ1-1
CDR3: CASSLPGTGLINHTEAFF

V: TRBV7-7
length: 14
D: NA
size: NA
J: TRBJ2-2
CDR3: CASSSGFFTGELFF

V: TRBV7-9
length: 12
D: NA
size: once
J: TRBJ1-1
CDR3: CASRGGRGEAFF

V: TRBV4-1
length: 15
D: NA
size: few
J: TRBJ1-6
CDR3: CASSKRVMEDSPLHF

V: TRBV7-8
length: 15
D: NA
size: NA
J: TRBJ2-2
CDR3: CASSLVPGPFGELFF

V: TRBV7-9
length: 14
D: TRBD2
size: NA
J: TRBJ2-7
CDR3: CASTGLAGAYEQYF